This T cell receptor (beta chain) emerged from a study of T cell repertoires in cytomegalovirus infection. Each CDR3 protein is one row after TCRdb ran MiXCR on the reads. Among about 740,000 distinct CDR3 sequences, 35% to 45% were seen once, and the ten largest hold around 3%. The CDR3 has 12 residues. CDR1 is SEHNR and CDR2 is FQNEAQ in the germline V gene (reference sequence). V lost 4 bases, J lost 11 bases, and 14 bases lay in between. The clonotype was recovered from a human donor in good health (CMV status not recorded). Some clones in this sample may be carry-over from other donors' samples. The sequencing sample was made of PBMCs. The chain links TRBV7-9 to TRBJ1-1; D call uncertain. This CDR3 reads CASSSTDREAFF. For the CDR3, the DNA is TGTGCCAGCAGCTCAACGGACCGTGAGGCTTTCTTT.